This T cell receptor beta chain was obtained from a study of cytomegalovirus exposure and HLA in healthy donors. Looking at the study overall: There were 350 to 450 genotyped donors. Of these, about 81% fell in the genetic ancestry cluster associated with self-reported Caucasian donors.

This clone was detected a few times. Its antigen is unidentified. Overall study results and limits: Roughly uniform sequencing depth across donors was assumed, possibly incorrectly. Listed as cytomegalovirus-associated were 150 or so TCR beta chains. The likely origin of a cluster of highly shared sequence variants was a sequencing artifact.

The study ran its PCR with 60 Vbeta and 13 Jbeta primers. Repertoires were generated with immunoSEQ multiplex PCR, while TCRdb's copy carries only in-frame clones and drops some. The data contain 100,000 to 150,000 clones, roughly 80% of them singletons. This TCR came from a man in his late teens or twenties in good health and CMV-seropositive. The sample was PBMCs.

The CDR3 DNA sequence: TGTGCCAGCAGTGAGGCAGGGGGCCTCCTCCTCTACACCTTC. It encodes CASSEAGGLLLYTF. The chain couples TRBV25-1 to TRBJ1-2; 8 bases are a match to TRBD1. The V gene's germline CDR1 is MGHDK and CDR2 SYGVNS. This CDR3 has 14 amino acids. The V segment lost 3 bases and the J segment 10 bases; nucleotides outside the gene matches: 10.